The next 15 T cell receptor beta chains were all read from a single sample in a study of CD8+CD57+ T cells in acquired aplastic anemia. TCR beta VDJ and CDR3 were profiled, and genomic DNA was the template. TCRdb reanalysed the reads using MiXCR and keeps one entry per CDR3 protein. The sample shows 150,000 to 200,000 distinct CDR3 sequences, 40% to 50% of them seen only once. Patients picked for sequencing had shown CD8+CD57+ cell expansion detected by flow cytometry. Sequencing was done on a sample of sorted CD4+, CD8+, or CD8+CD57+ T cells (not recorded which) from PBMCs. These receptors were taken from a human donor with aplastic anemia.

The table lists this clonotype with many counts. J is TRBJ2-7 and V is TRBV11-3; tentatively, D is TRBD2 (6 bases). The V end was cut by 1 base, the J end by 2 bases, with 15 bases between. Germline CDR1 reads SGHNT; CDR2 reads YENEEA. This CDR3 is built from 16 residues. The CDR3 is CASSLVGAGGAYEQYF. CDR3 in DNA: TGTGCCAGCAGCTTAGTAGGGGCAGGAGGGGCCTACGAGCAGTACTTC. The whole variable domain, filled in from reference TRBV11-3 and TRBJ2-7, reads EAGVVQSPRYKIIEKKQPVAFWCNPISGHNTLYWYLQNLGQGPELLIRYENEEAVDDSQLPKDRFSAERLKGVDSTLKIQPAELGDSAVYLCASSLVGAGGAYEQYFGPGTRLTVT.

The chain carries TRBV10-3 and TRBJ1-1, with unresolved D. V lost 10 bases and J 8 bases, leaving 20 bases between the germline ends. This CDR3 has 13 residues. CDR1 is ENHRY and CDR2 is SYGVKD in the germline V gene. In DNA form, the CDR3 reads TGTGCCAGTAGGGCGTGGGAGAGGTCGGAAGCTTTCTTT. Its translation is CASRAWERSEAFF.

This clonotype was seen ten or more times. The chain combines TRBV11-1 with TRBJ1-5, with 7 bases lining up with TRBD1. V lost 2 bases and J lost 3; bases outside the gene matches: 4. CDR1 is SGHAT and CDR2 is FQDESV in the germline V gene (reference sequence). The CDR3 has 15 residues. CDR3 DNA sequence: TGTGCCAGCAGCTTAACCAGGGGGTCCAATCAGCCCCAGCATTTT. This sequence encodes CASSLTRGSNQPQHF.

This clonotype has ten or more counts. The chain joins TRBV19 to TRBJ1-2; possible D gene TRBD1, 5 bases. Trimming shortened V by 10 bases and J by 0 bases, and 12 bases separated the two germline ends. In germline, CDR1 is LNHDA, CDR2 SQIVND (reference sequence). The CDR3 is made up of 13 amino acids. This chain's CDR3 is CATWGSANYGYTF. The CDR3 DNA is TGTGCCACCTGGGGGTCCGCTAACTATGGCTACACCTTC.

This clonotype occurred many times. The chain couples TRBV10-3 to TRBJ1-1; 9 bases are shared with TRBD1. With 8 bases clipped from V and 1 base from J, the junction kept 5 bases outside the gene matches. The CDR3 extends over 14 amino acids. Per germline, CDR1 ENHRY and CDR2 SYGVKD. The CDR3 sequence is CAIAKGQGNTEAFF. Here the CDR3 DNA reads TGTGCCATCGCCAAGGGACAGGGGAACACTGAAGCTTTCTTT.

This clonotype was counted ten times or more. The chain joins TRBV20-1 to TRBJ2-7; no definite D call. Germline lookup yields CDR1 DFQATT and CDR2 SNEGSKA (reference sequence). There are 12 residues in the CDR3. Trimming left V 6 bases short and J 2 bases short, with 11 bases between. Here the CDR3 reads CSALSYAYEQYF. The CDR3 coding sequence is TGCAGTGCCTTGAGCTACGCCTACGAGCAGTACTTC.

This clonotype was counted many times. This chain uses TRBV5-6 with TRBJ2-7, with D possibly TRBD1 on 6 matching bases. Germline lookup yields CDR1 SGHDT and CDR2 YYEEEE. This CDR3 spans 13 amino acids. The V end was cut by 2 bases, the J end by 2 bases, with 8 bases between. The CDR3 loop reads CASSLGGTYEQYF. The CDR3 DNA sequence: TGTGCCAGCAGCTTAGGGGGAACCTACGAGCAGTACTTC.

The CDR3, as DNA: TGTGCCATCAGTAAGTTTGGGCTAGCGGGGGCCGAAACCTACGAGCAGTACTTC. This translates into CAISKFGLAGAETYEQYF. The chain is built from TRBV10-3 and TRBJ2-7; the match to TRBD2 covers 10 bases. Germline CDR1 reads ENHRY; CDR2 reads SYGVKD. The CDR3 has 18 residues. The V segment lost 5 bases and the J segment 2 bases; nucleotides outside the gene matches: 15.

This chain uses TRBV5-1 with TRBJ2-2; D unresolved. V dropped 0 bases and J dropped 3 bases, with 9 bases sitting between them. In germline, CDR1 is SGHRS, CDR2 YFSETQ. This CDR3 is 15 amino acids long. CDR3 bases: TGCGCCAGCAGCTTGGTCGTGCCAGACACCGGGGAGCTGTTTTTT. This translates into CASSLVVPDTGELFF.

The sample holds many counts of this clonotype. CDR3 sequence (DNA): TGTGCCACCAGCGGTAACGGGAGAGAGGGAGATACGCAGTATTTT. Its translation is CATSGNGREGDTQYF. This rearrangement joins TRBV15 to TRBJ2-3; tentative D call: TRBD2 (6 bases). CDR1 and CDR2 (germline): LNHNV, YYDKDF (reference sequence). CDR3 size: 15 residues. Between the trimmed V and J ends, which lost 5 bases and 5 bases, there was a span of 17 bases. The complete variable domain, with remaining parts taken from reference TRBV15 and TRBJ2-3, reads DAMVIQNPRYQVTQFGKPVTLSCSQTLNHNVMYWYQQKSSQAPKLLFHYYDKDFNNEADTPDNFQSRRPNTSFCFLDIRSPGLGDTAMYLCATSGNGREGDTQYFGPGTRLTVL.

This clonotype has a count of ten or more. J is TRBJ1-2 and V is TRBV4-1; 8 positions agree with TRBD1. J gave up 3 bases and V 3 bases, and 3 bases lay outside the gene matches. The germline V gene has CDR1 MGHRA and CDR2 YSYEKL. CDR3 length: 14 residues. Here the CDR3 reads CASSQTGADYGYTF. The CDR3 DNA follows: TGCGCCAGCAGCCAGACAGGGGCGGACTATGGCTACACCTTC.

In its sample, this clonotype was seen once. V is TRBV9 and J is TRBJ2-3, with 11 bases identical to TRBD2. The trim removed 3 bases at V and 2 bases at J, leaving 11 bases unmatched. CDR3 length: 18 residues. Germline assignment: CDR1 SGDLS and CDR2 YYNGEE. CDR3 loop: CASSAGPTSGTYTDTQYF. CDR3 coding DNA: TGTGCCAGCAGCGCCGGACCGACTAGCGGGACTTACACAGATACGCAGTATTTT.

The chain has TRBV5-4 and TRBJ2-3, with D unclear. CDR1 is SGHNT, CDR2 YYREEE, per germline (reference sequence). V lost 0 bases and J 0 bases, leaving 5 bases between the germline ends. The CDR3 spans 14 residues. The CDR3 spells CASSLGGSTDTQYF. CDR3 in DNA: TGTGCCAGCAGCTTGGGAGGTAGCACAGATACGCAGTATTTT.

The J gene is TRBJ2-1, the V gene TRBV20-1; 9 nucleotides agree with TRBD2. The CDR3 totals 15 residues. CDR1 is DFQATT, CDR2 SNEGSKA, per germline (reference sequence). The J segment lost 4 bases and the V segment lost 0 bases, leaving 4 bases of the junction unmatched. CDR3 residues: CSARESGGIYNEQFF. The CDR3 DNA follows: TGCAGTGCTAGAGAAAGCGGGGGGATTTACAATGAGCAGTTCTTC.

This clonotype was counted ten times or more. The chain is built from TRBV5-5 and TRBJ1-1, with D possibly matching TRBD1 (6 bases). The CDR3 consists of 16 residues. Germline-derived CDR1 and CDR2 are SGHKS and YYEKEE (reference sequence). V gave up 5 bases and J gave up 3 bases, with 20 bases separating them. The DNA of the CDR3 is TGTGCCAGCAGAGACCAGGGGATAGCGGGGTACACTGAAGCTTTCTTT. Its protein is CASRDQGIAGYTEAFF.